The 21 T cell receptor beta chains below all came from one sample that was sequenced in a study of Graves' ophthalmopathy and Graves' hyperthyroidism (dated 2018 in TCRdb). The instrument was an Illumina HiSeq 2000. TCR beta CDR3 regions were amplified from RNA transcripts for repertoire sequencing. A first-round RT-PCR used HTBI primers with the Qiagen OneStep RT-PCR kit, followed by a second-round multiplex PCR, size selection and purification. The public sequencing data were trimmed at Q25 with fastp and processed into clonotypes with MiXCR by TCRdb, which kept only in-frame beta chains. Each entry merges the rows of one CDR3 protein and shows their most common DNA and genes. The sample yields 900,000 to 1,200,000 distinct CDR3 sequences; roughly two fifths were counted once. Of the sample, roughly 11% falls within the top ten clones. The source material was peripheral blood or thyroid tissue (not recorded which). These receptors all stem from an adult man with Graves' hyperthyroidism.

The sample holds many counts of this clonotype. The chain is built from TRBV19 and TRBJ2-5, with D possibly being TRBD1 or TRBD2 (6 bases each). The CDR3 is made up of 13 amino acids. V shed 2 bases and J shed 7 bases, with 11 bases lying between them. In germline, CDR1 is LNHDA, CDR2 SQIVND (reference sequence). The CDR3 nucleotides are TGTGCCAGTAGTATAACGGGGGCAGCGACCCAGTACTTC. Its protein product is CASSITGAATQYF.

CDR3 loop: CASSLYSGTGSNQPQHF. Written as DNA, the CDR3 is TGTGCCAGCAGTTTATACTCCGGGACAGGGAGCAATCAGCCCCAGCATTTT. The V call is TRBV7-9, the J call TRBJ1-5; 9 bases map to TRBD1. Germline CDR1 and CDR2: SEHNR and FQNEAQ (reference sequence). This CDR3 is built from 17 residues. Trimming at V came to 6 bases and at J to 1 base, leaving 10 bases not matched to a gene.

The CDR3 protein is CASSQEGADTIYGYTF. The DNA of the CDR3 is TGTGCCAGCAGCCAAGAAGGGGCGGACACGATCTATGGCTACACCTTC. V is TRBV25-1 and J is TRBJ1-2, with D perhaps matching TRBD1 (5 bases). The CDR3 totals 16 residues. Trimming stripped 6 bases from V and 4 bases from J, with 21 bases between. Germline CDR1 is MGHDK and CDR2 is SYGVNS.

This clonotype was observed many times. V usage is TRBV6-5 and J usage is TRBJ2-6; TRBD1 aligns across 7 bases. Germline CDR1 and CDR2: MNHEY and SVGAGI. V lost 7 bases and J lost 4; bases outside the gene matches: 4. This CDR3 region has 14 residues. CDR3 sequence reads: CASTTGRGANVLTF. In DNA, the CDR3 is TGTGCCAGCACGACAGGGCGCGGGGCCAACGTCCTGACTTTC.

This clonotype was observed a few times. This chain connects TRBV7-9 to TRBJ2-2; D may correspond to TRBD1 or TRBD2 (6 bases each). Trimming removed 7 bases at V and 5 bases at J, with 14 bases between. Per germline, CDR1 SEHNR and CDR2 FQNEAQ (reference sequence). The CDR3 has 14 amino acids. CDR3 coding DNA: TGTGCCAGCACCCACGGAGGGGGGACCGGGGAGCTGTTTTTT. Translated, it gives CASTHGGGTGELFF.

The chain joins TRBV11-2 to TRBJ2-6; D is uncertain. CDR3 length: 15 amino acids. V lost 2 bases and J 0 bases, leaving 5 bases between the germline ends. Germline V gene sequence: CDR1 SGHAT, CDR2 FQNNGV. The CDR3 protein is CASSLFSSGANVLTF. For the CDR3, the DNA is TGTGCCAGCAGCTTATTCAGCTCTGGGGCCAACGTCCTGACTTTC.

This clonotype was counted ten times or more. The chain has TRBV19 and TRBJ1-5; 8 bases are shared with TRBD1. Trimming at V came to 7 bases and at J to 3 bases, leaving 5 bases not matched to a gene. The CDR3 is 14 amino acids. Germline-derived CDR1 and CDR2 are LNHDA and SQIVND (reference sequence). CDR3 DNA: TGTGCCAGTAAAGCGGACAGGGCCAATCAGCCCCAGCATTTT. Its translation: CASKADRANQPQHF.

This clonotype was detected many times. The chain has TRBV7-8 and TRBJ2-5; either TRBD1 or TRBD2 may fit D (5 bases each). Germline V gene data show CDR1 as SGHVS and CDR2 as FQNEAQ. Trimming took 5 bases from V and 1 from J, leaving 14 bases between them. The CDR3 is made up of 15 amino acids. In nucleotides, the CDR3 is TGTGCCAGCAGCCTATTCGGGACGATCCAAGAGACCCAGTACTTC. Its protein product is CASSLFGTIQETQYF.

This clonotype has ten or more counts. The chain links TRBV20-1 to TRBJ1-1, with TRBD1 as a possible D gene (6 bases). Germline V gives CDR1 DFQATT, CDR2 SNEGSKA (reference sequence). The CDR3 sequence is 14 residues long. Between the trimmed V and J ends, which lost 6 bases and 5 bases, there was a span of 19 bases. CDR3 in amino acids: CSAISAGGNTEAFF. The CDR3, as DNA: TGCAGTGCCATCAGTGCGGGGGGCAATACTGAAGCTTTCTTT.

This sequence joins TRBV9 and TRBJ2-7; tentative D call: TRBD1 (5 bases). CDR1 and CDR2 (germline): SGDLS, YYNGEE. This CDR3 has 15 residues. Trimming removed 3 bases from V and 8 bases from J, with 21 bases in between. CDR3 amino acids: CASSAASSQGSQQYF. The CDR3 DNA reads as TGTGCCAGCAGCGCCGCCTCCTCGCAGGGAAGTCAGCAGTACTTC.

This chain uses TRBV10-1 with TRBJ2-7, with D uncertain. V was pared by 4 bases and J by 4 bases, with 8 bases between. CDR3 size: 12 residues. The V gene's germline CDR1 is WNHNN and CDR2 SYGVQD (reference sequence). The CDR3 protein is CASSARVYEQYF. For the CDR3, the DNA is TGCGCCAGCAGTGCAAGGGTATACGAGCAGTACTTC.

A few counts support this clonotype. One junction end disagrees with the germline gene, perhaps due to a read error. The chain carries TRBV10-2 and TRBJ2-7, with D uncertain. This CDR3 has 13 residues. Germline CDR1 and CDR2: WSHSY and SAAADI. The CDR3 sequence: CASSETRDYEQYF. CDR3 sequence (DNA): TGTGCCAGCAGTGAAACTCGCGACTACGAGCAGTACTTC.

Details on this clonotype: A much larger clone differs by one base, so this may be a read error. DNA for the CDR3: TGTGCCAGCAGCCCTAGCGGGGGAAAACAAGAGACCCAGTACTTC. Its protein is CASSPSGGKQETQYF. The genes are TRBV7-2 and TRBJ2-5; 10 bases are a match to TRBD2. CDR3 size: 15 residues. V was clipped by 5 bases and J by 2 bases; unmatched bases: 5. The germline V gene has CDR1 SGHTA and CDR2 FQGNSA.

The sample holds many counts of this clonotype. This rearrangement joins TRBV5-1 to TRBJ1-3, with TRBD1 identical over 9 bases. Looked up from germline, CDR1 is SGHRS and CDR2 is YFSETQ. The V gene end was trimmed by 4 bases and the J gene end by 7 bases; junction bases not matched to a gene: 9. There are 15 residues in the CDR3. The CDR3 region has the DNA TGCGCCAGCAGCACCGGACAGGGGAAGACTAACACCATATATTTT. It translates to CASSTGQGKTNTIYF.

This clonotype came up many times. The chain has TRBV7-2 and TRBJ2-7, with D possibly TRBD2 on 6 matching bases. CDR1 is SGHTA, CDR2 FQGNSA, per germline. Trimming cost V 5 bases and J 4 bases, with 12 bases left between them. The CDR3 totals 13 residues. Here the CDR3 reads CASSPGTLYEQYF. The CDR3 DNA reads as TGTGCCAGCAGCCCCGGGACTCTTTACGAGCAGTACTTC.

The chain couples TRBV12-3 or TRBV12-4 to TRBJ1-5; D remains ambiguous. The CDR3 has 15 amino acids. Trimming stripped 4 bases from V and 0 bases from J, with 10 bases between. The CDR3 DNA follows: TGTGCCAGCAGTTCTTCCAGCTATAGCAATCAGCCCCAGCATTTT. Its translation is CASSSSSYSNQPQHF.

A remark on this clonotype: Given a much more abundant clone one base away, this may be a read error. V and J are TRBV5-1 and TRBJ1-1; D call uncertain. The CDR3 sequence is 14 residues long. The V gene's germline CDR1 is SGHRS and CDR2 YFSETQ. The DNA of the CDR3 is TGCGCCAGCAGCTTGTTCGAGGGTGGCACTGAAGCTTGCTTT. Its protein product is CASSLFEGGTEACF.

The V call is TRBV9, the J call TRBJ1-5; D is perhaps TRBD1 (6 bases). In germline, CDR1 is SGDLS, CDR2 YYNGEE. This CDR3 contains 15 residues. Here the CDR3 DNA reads TGTGCTAGAGTCGCCGGACAGTCGGCGAATCAGCCCCAGCATTTT. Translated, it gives CARVAGQSANQPQHF.

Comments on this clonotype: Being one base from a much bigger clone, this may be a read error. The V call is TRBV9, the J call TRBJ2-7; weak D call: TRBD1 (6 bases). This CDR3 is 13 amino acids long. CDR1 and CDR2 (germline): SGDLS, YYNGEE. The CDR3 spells CAGSVQGPHEQYF. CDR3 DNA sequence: TGTGCCGGCAGCGTCCAGGGGCCCCACGAGCAGTACTTC.

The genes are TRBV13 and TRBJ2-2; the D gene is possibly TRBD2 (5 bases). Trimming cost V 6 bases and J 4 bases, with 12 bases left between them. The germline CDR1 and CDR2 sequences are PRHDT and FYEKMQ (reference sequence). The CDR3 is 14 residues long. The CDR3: CASSGGISTGELFF. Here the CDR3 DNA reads TGTGCCAGCAGTGGAGGTATCAGCACCGGGGAGCTGTTTTTT.

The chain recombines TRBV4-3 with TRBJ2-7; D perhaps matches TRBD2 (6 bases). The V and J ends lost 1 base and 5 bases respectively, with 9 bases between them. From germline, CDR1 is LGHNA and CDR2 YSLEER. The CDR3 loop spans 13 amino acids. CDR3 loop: CASSQGTKDEQYF. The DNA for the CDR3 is TGCGCCAGCAGCCAAGGGACTAAGGACGAGCAGTACTTC.